The entry below gives a single T cell receptor (beta chain) sequence along with its context. Its antigen is undetermined. The sample belongs to a study of PD-1 blockade in classical Hodgkin lymphoma. General observations from the study: Complete responders had baseline diversity similar to newly diagnosed patients. In newly diagnosed patients, baseline TCR diversity was reportedly below that of healthy donors.

Some clones are missing from TCRdb's copy, which holds only in-frame ones; the method was immunoSEQ multiplex PCR. The table includes 20,000 to 30,000 clones, roughly 80% detected once. In every patient, relapse followed autologous stem cell transplantation, while exposure to brentuximab vedotin differed. Germline assignment: CDR1 LNHNV and CDR2 YYDKDF (reference sequence). Between the trimmed V and J ends, which lost 7 bases and 2 bases, there was a span of 11 bases. The CDR3 is made up of 13 amino acids. The source of this sequence is a human donor with classical Hodgkin lymphoma. The material was peripheral blood mononuclear cells (PBMCs), obtained before the second cycle of nivolumab. This chain links TRBV15 with TRBJ2-5, with a possible D match to TRBD1 (5 bases). CDR3 residues: CATKGRQQETQYF. CDR3 DNA: TGTGCCACCAAGGGGCGACAGCAAGAGACCCAGTACTTC.